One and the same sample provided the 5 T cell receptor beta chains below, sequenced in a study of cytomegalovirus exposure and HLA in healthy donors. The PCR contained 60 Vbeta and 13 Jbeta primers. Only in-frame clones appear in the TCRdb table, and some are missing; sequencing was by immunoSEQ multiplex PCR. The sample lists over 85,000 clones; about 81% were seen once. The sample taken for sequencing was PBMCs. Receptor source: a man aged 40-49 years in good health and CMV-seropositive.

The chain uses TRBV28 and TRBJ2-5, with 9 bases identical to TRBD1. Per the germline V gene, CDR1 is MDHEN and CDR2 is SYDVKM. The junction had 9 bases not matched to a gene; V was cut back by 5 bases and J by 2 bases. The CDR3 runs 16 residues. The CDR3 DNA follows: TGTGCCAGCAGTGCCGGGACAGGGATCCCACAAGAGACCCAGTACTTC. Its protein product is CASSAGTGIPQETQYF.

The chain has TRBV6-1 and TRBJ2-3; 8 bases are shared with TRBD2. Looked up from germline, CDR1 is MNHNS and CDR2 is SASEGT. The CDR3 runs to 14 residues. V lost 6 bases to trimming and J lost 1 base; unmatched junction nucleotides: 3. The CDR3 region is CASSVSGGTDTQYF. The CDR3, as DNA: TGTGCCAGCAGCGTTAGCGGGGGCACAGATACGCAGTATTTT.

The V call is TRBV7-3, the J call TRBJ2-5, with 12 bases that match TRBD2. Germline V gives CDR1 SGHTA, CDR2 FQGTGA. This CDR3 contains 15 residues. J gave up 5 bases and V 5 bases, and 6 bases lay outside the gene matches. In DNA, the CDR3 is TGTGCCAGCAGCCGGACTAGCGGGGCCTCGGAGACCCAGTACTTC. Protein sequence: CASSRTSGASETQYF.

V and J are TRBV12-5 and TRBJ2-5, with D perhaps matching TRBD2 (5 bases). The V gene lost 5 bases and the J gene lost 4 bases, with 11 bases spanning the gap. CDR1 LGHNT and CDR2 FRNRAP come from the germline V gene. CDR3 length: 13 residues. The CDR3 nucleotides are TGTGCTAGTGGTGCGGGTGCGGTAGAGACCCAGTACTTC. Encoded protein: CASGAGAVETQYF.

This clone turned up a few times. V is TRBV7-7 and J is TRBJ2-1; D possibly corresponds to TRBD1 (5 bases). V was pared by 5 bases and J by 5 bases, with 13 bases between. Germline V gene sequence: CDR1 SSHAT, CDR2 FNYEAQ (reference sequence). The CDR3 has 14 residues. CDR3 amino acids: CASSQLQDHNEQFF. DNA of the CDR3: TGTGCCAGCAGCCAACTACAGGACCACAATGAGCAGTTCTTC.